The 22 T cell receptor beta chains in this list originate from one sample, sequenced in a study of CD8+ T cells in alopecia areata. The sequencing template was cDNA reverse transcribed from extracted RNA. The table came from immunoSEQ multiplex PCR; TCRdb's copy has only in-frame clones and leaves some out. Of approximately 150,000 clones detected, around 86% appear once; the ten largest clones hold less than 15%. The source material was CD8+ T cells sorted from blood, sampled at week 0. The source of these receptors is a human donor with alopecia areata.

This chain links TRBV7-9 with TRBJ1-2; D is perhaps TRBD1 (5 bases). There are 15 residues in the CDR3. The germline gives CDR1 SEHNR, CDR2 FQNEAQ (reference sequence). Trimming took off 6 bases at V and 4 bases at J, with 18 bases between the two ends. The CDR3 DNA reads TGTGCCAGCAGTCCCGGTCCAGGGTTAAGCTATGGCTACACCTTC. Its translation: CASSPGPGLSYGYTF.

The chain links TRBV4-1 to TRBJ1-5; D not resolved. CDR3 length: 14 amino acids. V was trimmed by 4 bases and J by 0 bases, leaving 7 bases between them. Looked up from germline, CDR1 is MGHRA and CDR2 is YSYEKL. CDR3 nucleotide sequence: TGCGCCAGCAGCCTAACAGATAGCAATCAGCCCCAGCATTTT. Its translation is CASSLTDSNQPQHF.

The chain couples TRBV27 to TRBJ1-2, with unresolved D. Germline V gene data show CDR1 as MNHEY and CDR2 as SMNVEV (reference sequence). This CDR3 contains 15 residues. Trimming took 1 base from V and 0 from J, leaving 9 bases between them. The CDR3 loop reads CASSLYASPNYGYTF. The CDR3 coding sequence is TGTGCCAGCAGTTTATACGCCAGTCCTAACTATGGCTACACCTTC.

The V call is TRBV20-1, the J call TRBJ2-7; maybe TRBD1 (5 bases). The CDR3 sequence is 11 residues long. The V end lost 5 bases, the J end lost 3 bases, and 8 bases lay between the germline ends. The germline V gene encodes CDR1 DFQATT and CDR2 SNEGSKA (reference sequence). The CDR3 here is CSAWQGYEQYF. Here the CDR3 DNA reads TGCAGTGCTTGGCAGGGCTACGAGCAGTACTTC.

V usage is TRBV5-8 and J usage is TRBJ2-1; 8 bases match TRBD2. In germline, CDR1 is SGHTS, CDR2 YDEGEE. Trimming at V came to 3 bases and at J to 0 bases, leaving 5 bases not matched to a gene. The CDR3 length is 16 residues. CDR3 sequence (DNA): TGTGCCAGCAGCTCCGTAGCGGGGAGCTCCTACAATGAGCAGTTCTTC. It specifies CASSSVAGSSYNEQFF.

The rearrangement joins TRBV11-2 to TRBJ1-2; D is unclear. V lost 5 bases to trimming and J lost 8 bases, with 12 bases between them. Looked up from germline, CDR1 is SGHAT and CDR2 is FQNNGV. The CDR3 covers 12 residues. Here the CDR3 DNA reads TGTGCCAGCAGCACGAAACCCCCCGGCTACACCTTC. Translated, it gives CASSTKPPGYTF.

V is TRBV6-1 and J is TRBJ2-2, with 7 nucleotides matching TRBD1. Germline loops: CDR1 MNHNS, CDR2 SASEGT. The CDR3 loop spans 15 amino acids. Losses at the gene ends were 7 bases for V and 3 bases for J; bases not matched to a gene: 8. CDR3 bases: TGTGCCAGCAACCAATGGCAGGGGGACACCGGGGAGCTGTTTTTT. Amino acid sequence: CASNQWQGDTGELFF.

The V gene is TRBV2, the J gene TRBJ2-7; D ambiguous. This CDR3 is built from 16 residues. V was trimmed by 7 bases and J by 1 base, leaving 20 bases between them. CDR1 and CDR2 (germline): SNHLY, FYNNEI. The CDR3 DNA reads TGTGCCAGCACTATGACGGCAATTATCCTATCCTACGAGCAGTACTTC. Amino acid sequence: CASTMTAIILSYEQYF.

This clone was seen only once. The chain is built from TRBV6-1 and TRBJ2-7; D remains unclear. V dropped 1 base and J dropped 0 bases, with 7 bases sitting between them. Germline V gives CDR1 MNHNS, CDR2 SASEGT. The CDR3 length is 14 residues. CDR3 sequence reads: CASSEVRSSYEQYF. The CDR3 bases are TGTGCCAGCAGTGAAGTGAGGAGCTCCTACGAGCAGTACTTC.

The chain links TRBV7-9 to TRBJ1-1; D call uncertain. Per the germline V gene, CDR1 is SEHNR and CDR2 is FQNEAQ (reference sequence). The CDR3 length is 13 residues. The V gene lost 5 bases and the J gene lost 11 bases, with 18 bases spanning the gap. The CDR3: CASSQANPMEAFF. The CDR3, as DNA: TGTGCCAGCAGCCAAGCAAACCCCATGGAGGCTTTCTTT.

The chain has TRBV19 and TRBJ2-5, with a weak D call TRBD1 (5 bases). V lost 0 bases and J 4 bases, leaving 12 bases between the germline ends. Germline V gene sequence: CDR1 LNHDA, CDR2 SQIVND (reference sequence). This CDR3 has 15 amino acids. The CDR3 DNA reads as TGTGCCAGTAGTATAGATGCAGGGCCGAGAGAGACCCAGTACTTC. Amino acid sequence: CASSIDAGPRETQYF.

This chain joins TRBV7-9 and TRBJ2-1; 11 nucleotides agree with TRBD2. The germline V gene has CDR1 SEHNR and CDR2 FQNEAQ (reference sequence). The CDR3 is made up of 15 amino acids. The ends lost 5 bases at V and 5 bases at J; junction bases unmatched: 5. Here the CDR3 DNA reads TGTGCCAGCAGCCCGACTAGCGGGATTAACAATGAGCAGTTCTTC. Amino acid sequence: CASSPTSGINNEQFF.

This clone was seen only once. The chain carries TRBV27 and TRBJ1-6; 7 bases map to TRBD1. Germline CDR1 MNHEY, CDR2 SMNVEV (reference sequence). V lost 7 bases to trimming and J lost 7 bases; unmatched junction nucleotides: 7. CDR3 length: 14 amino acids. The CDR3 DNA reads TGTGCCAGCACGAGCAGGGGGTGGAATTCACCCCTCCACTTT. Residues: CASTSRGWNSPLHF.

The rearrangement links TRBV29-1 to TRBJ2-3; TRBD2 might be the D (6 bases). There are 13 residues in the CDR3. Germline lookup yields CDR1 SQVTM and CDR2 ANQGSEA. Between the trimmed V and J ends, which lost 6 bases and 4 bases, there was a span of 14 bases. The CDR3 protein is CSVTGLSADTQYF. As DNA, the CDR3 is TGCAGCGTGACGGGACTTAGTGCAGATACGCAGTATTTT.

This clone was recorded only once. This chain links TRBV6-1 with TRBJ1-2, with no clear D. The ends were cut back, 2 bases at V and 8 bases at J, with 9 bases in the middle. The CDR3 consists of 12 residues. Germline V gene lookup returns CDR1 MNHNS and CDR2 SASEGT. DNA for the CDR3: TGTGCCAGCAGTGAAATACCGGCGGGCTACACCTTC. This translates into CASSEIPAGYTF.

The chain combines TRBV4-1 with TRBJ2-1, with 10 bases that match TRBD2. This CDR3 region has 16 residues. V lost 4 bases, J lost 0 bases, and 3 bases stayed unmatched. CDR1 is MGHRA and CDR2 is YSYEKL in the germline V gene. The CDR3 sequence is CASSRSSGSSYNEQFF. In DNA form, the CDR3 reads TGCGCCAGCAGCCGATCTAGCGGGAGCTCCTACAATGAGCAGTTCTTC.

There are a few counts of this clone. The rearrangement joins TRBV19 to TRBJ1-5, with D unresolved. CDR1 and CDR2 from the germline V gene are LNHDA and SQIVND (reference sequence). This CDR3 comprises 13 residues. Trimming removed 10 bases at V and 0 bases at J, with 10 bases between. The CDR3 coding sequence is TGTGCCACCGCATTCTATAGCAATCAGCCCCAGCATTTT. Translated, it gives CATAFYSNQPQHF.

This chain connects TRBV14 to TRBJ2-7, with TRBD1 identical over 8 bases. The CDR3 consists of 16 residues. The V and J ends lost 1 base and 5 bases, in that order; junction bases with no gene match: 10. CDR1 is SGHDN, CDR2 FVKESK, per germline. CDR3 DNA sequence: TGTGCCAGCAGCCAAGGATATCGGACAGGGAACCACGAGCAGTACTTC. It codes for CASSQGYRTGNHEQYF.

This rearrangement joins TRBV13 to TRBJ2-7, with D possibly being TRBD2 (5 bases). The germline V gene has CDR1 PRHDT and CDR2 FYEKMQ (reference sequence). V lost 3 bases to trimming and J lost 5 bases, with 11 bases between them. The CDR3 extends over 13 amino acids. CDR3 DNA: TGTGCCAGCAGCTTCGAGGGTCTCCACGAGCAGTACTTC. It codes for CASSFEGLHEQYF.

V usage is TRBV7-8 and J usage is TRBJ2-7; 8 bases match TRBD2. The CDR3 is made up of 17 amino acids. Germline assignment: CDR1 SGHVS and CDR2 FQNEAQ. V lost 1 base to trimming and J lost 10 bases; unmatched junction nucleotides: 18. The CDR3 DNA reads TGTGCCAGCAGCTTAGGGGAGGGTGGCGAAGCGGGAGTCGAACAGTACTTC. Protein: CASSLGEGGEAGVEQYF. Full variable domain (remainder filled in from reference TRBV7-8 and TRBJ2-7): GAGVSQSPRYKVAKRGQDVALRCDPISGHVSLFWYQQALGQGPEFLTYFQNEAQLDKSGLPSDRFFAERPEGSVSTLKIQRTQQEDSAVYLCASSLGEGGEAGVEQYFGPGTRLTVT.

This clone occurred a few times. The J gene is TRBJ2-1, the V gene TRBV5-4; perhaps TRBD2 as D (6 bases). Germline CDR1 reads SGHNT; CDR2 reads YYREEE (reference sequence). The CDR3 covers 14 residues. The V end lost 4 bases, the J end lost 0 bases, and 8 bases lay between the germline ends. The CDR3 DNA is TGTGCCAGCAGCCGGGAGAGCTCCTACAATGAGCAGTTCTTC. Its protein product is CASSRESSYNEQFF.

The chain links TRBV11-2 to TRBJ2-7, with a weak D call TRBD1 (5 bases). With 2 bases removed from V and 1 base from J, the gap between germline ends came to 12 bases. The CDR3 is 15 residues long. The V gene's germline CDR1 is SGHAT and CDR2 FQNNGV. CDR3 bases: TGTGCCAGCAGCTTACAAACAGGTATATCCTACGAGCAGTACTTC. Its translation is CASSLQTGISYEQYF.